These 20 T cell receptor beta chains were all obtained from the same sample, sequenced in a study of early stage breast cancer tumors. This table comes from immunoSEQ multiplex PCR, and its TCRdb copy is limited to in-frame clones, with some not included. The sample holds almost 55,000 clones; 90% to 95% are singletons and the top ten take more than 4%. Material: blood. These receptors all stem from a person aged 70 to 80 with breast cancer.

The chain employs TRBV19 and TRBJ2-1, with D maybe TRBD1 (6 bases). This CDR3 contains 17 residues. Germline CDR1 reads LNHDA; CDR2 reads SQIVND (reference sequence). V gave up 1 base and J gave up 0 bases, with 13 bases separating them. CDR3 amino acids: CASSIAGRGPSYNEQFF. The CDR3 coding sequence is TGTGCCAGTAGTATAGCGGGCAGGGGTCCCTCCTACAATGAGCAGTTCTTC. Variable domain in full (rest from reference TRBV19 and TRBJ2-1): DGGITQSPKYLFRKEGQNVTLSCEQNLNHDAMYWYRQDPGQGLRLIYYSQIVNDFQKGDIAEGYSVSREKKESFPLTVTSAQKNPTAFYLCASSIAGRGPSYNEQFFGPGTRLTVL.

The chain combines TRBV19 with TRBJ2-1, with 9 bases aligning to TRBD1. The CDR3 sequence is 15 residues long. J gave up 8 bases and V 0 bases, and 5 bases lay outside the gene matches. Germline V gene lookup returns CDR1 LNHDA and CDR2 SQIVND (reference sequence). CDR3 nucleotide sequence: TGTGCCAGTAGTATAGAAAACAGGGGGCAGGATGAGCAGTTCTTC. Encoded protein: CASSIENRGQDEQFF.

This clone was seen once. The chain is built from TRBV11-3 and TRBJ2-7, with TRBD2 matching over 7 bases. Germline V gene sequence: CDR1 SGHNT, CDR2 YENEEA. The CDR3 consists of 12 residues. The J segment lost 6 bases and the V segment lost 3 bases, leaving 2 bases of the junction unmatched. The CDR3 DNA reads as TGTGCCAGCAGCTTGGGAGGGCGCGAGCAGTACTTC. It translates to CASSLGGREQYF. Full variable domain (outside the CDR3, taken from reference TRBV11-3 and TRBJ2-7): EAGVVQSPRYKIIEKKQPVAFWCNPISGHNTLYWYLQNLGQGPELLIRYENEEAVDDSQLPKDRFSAERLKGVDSTLKIQPAELGDSAVYLCASSLGGREQYFGPGTRLTVT.

The chain uses TRBV2 and TRBJ2-3; 10 bases fit TRBD2. The junction had 2 bases not matched to a gene; V was cut back by 5 bases and J by 0 bases. Germline V gene lookup returns CDR1 SNHLY and CDR2 FYNNEI. The CDR3 contains 15 residues. This chain's CDR3 is CASSWTSGSTDTQYF. As DNA, the CDR3 is TGTGCCAGCAGTTGGACTAGCGGTAGCACAGATACGCAGTATTTT.

This clone came up once. This chain joins TRBV6-5 and TRBJ1-6; no reliable D call. Germline V gene data show CDR1 as MNHEY and CDR2 as SVGAGI. Between the trimmed V and J ends, which lost 0 bases and 7 bases, there was a span of 10 bases. The CDR3 contains 15 residues. The CDR3 here is CASSYSTGVNSPLHF. The DNA of the CDR3 is TGTGCCAGCAGTTACTCCACGGGTGTAAATTCACCCCTCCACTTT.

CDR3 sequence reads: CASRFGGDQPQHF. CDR3 coding DNA: TGTGCCAGTAGATTCGGCGGCGATCAGCCCCAGCATTTT. The J gene is TRBJ1-5, the V gene TRBV19, with D hard to call. This CDR3 has 13 amino acids. V gave up 6 bases and J gave up 5 bases, with 11 bases separating them. The germline CDR1 and CDR2 sequences are LNHDA and SQIVND (reference sequence).

This clone appeared a single time. The chain is built from TRBV30 and TRBJ1-1, with D perhaps TRBD1 (6 bases). CDR3 length equals 16 residues. Trimming removed 0 bases from V and 0 bases from J, with 14 bases in between. Germline V lookup: CDR1 GTSNPN, CDR2 SVGIG (reference sequence). The CDR3 DNA is TGTGCCTGGAGTGTACAAGGGGCAGGGGTGAACACTGAAGCTTTCTTT. It encodes CAWSVQGAGVNTEAFF.

This chain connects TRBV7-9 to TRBJ2-7; 8 bases align to TRBD2. Trimming at V came to 3 bases and at J to 0 bases, leaving 1 base not matched to a gene. Looked up from germline, CDR1 is SEHNR and CDR2 is FQNEAQ (reference sequence). This CDR3 comprises 14 residues. The CDR3 sequence is CASSFGGGSYEQYF. For the CDR3, the DNA is TGTGCCAGCAGCTTCGGGGGGGGCTCCTACGAGCAGTACTTC.

This chain uses TRBV7-2 with TRBJ2-4; a weak D match, TRBD2 (6 bases). The V and J ends lost 3 bases and 0 bases respectively, with 12 bases between them. In germline, CDR1 is SGHTA, CDR2 FQGNSA. This CDR3 has 16 amino acids. As DNA, the CDR3 is TGTGCCAGCAGCTTGTTCGGGGGACTAGCCAAAAACATTCAGTACTTC. Residues: CASSLFGGLAKNIQYF. Together with reference TRBV7-2 and TRBJ2-4, the CDR3 gives the full variable domain: GAGVSQSPSNKVTEKGKDVELRCDPISGHTALYWYRQSLGQGLEFLIYFQGNSAPDKSGLPSDRFSAERTGGSVSTLTIQRTQQEDSAVYLCASSLFGGLAKNIQYFGAGTRLSVL.

The chain employs TRBV6-4 and TRBJ1-1; D unresolved. V shed 6 bases and J shed 2 bases, with 13 bases lying between them. CDR3 length: 14 amino acids. The germline V gene has CDR1 MRHNA and CDR2 SNTAGT. The CDR3 nucleotides read TGTGCCAGCAGGAGGGCCCCTGACAACACTGAAGCTTTCTTT. Translated: CASRRAPDNTEAFF.

The V and J genes are TRBV6-6 and TRBJ2-1; D perhaps matches TRBD2 (6 bases). From germline, CDR1 is MNHNY and CDR2 SVGAGI (reference sequence). Trimming pared 2 bases from V and 2 bases from J, leaving 10 bases between. This CDR3 has 15 residues. CDR3 region: CASSYEGGAYNEQFF. Here the CDR3 DNA reads TGTGCCAGCAGTTACGAAGGAGGGGCCTACAATGAGCAGTTCTTC.

The chain joins TRBV29-1 to TRBJ1-6; D unresolved. Germline V CDR1 and CDR2: SQVTM, ANQGSEA. Trimming removed 6 bases from V and 7 bases from J, with 10 bases in between. The CDR3 is made up of 12 amino acids. The CDR3 region is CSVQFGNSPLHF. The CDR3 DNA sequence: TGCAGCGTCCAGTTCGGGAATTCACCCCTCCACTTT.

The V and J genes are TRBV9 and TRBJ1-3; no reliable D call. CDR1 and CDR2 (germline): SGDLS, YYNGEE. The V and J ends lost 4 bases and 4 bases respectively, with 9 bases between them. CDR3 length: 13 amino acids. CDR3 nucleotide sequence: TGTGCCAGCAGCCCCCTAGACGGAAACACCATATATTTT. This codes for CASSPLDGNTIYF.

V is TRBV6-5 and J is TRBJ2-7; 8 nucleotides agree with TRBD1. The CDR3 runs to 15 residues. The V gene end was trimmed by 7 bases and the J gene end by 0 bases; junction bases not matched to a gene: 8. CDR1 and CDR2 (germline): MNHEY, SVGAGI. The CDR3 nucleotides read TGTGCCAGCAACCCAGGGGGCCCCCTCTCCTACGAGCAGTACTTC. Protein: CASNPGGPLSYEQYF.

This chain connects TRBV2 to TRBJ2-7; TRBD2 matches 10 bases. J gave up 0 bases and V 2 bases, and 4 bases lay outside the gene matches. The CDR3 sequence is 16 residues long. Germline V gene sequence: CDR1 SNHLY, CDR2 FYNNEI. DNA of the CDR3: TGTGCCAGCAGTGAACTAGCGGGGGCGGGCTCCTACGAGCAGTACTTC. Encoded protein: CASSELAGAGSYEQYF.

V usage is TRBV11-2 and J usage is TRBJ1-2, with TRBD1 matching 9 bases. V was clipped by 1 base and J by 5 bases; unmatched bases: 5. This CDR3 comprises 15 residues. Germline V gene data show CDR1 as SGHAT and CDR2 as FQNNGV. CDR3 residues: CASSLGDREGYGYTF. The CDR3 bases are TGTGCCAGCAGCTTAGGGGACAGGGAAGGGTATGGCTACACCTTC.

The genes are TRBV19 and TRBJ2-5; 10 nucleotides line up with TRBD1. Germline lookup yields CDR1 LNHDA and CDR2 SQIVND (reference sequence). The CDR3 has 15 residues. V was pared by 0 bases and J by 5 bases, with 3 bases of the junction left unmatched. The CDR3 sequence is CASSIEGQGWETQYF. The DNA of the CDR3 is TGTGCCAGTAGTATAGAGGGACAGGGGTGGGAGACCCAGTACTTC. Combining the CDR3 with reference TRBV19 and TRBJ2-5 gives the whole variable domain DGGITQSPKYLFRKEGQNVTLSCEQNLNHDAMYWYRQDPGQGLRLIYYSQIVNDFQKGDIAEGYSVSREKKESFPLTVTSAQKNPTAFYLCASSIEGQGWETQYFGPGTRLLVL.

V is TRBV12-2 and J is TRBJ2-7; the table gives TRBD1 as D, unverified against the DNA. TRBV12-2 is listed as a pseudogene. The CDR3 sequence is 14 residues long. CDR3 sequence reads: CASRLAGPTYEQYF. The CDR3 coding sequence is TGTGCAAGTCGCTTAGCGGGCCCTACCTACGAGCAGTACTTC.

This chain links TRBV7-7 with TRBJ2-7, with 10 bases identical to TRBD1. The CDR3 sequence is 15 residues long. Looked up from germline, CDR1 is SSHAT and CDR2 is FNYEAQ (reference sequence). CDR3 in DNA: TGTGCTAGCTATTACCCGGGACAGGGGTACTACGAGCAGTACTTC. It translates to CASYYPGQGYYEQYF.

This clone was counted a single time. The sample carries other DNA sequences with the same CDR3. V usage is TRBV5-1 and J usage is TRBJ1-3; TRBD1 might be the D (5 bases). This CDR3 has 15 residues. The ends were cut back, 1 base at V and 0 bases at J, with 8 bases in the middle. Per germline, CDR1 SGHRS and CDR2 YFSETQ. The CDR3 sequence: CASSLYGGSGNTIYF. DNA of the CDR3: TGCGCCAGCAGCTTGTACGGGGGCTCTGGAAACACCATATATTTT. The full variable domain, completed using reference TRBV5-1 and TRBJ1-3, is KAGVTQTPRYLIKTRGQQVTLSCSPISGHRSVSWYQQTPGQGLQFLFEYFSETQRNKGNFPGRFSGRQFSNSRSEMNVSTLELGDSALYLCASSLYGGSGNTIYFGEGSWLTVV.